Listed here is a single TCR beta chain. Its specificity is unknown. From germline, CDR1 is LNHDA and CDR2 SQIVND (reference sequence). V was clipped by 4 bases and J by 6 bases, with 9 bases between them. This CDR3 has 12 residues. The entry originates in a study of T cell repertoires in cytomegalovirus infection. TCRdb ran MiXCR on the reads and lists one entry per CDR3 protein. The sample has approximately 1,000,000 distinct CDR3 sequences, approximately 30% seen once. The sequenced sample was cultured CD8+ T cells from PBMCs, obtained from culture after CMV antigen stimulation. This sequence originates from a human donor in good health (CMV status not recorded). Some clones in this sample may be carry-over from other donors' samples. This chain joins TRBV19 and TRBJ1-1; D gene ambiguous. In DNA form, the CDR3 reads TGTGCCAGTAGTAGAGGGCAGGCTGAAGCTTTCTTT. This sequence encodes CASSRGQAEAFF.